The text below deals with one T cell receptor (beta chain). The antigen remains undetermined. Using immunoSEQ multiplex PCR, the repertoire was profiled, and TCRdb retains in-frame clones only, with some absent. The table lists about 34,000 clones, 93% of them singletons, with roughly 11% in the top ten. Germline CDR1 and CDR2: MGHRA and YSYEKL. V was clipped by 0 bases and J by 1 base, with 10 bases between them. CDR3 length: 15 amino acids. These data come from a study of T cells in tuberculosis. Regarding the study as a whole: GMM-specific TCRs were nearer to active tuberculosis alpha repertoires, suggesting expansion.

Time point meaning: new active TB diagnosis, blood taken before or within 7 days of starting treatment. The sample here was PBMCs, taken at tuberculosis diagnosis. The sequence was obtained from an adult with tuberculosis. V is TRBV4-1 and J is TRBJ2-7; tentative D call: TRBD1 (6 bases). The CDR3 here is CASSQDWQGSYEQYF. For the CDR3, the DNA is TGCGCCAGCAGCCAAGATTGGCAGGGGTCCTACGAGCAGTACTTC.